The clone carrying this T cell receptor (beta chain) was found many times. Its target is unknown. A UMI-containing oligonucleotide was joined by 3' ligation to the TCR cDNA template. Amplification of ligated cDNA took four PCR rounds with SP2 and nested alpha and beta constant primers. TCRdb processed the 5' RACE reads anew with MiXCR; each CDR3 protein has one entry. Counted here are more than 60,000 distinct CDR3 sequences, more than 6.5% occurring once; the ten biggest clones make up 19%. This entry belongs to a study of naive and memory T cell subsets. Points from the study as a whole: The RNA method is potentially sensitive to activation and differentiation changes.

This CDR3 contains 13 residues. The V gene end was trimmed by 2 bases and the J gene end by 6 bases; junction bases not matched to a gene: 4. Germline values: CDR1 MNHNY, CDR2 SVGAGI (reference sequence). The origin of this receptor is a female donor in good health. The chain uses TRBV6-6 and TRBJ2-7; 7 bases align to TRBD2. CDR3 sequence: CASSYEGEGEQYF. DNA of the CDR3: TGTGCCAGCAGTTACGAAGGGGAGGGCGAGCAGTACTTC.